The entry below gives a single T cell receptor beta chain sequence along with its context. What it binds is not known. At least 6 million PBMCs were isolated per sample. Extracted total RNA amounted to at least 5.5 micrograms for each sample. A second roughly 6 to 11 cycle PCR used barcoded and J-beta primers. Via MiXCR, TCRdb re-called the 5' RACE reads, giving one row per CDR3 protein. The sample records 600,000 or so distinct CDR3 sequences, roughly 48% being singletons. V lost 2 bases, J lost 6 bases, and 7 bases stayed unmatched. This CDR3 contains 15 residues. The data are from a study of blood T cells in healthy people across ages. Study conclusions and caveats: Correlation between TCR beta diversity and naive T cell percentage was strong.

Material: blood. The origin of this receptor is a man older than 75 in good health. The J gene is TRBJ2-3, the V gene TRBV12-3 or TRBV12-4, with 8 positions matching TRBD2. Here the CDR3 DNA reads TGTGCCAGCAGTTTATCGACGGGGGGGGCGGATACGCAGTATTTT. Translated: CASSLSTGGADTQYF.